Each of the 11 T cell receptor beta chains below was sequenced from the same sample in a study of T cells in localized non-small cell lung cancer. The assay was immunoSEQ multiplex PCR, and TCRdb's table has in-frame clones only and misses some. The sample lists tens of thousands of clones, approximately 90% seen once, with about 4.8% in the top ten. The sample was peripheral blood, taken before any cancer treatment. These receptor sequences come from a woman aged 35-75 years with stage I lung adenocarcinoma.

Here the CDR3 reads CASSIGRLNEKLFF. DNA for the CDR3: TGCGCCAGCAGTATTGGTCGGCTTAATGAAAAACTGTTTTTT. J is TRBJ1-4 and V is TRBV5-1, with no clear D. This CDR3 comprises 14 residues. CDR1 SGHRS and CDR2 YFSETQ come from the germline V gene. V was pared by 5 bases and J by 4 bases, with 12 bases between. Using reference TRBV5-1 and TRBJ1-4 for the parts outside the CDR3, the full variable domain is KAGVTQTPRYLIKTRGQQVTLSCSPISGHRSVSWYQQTPGQGLQFLFEYFSETQRNKGNFPGRFSGRQFSNSRSEMNVSTLELGDSALYLCASSIGRLNEKLFFGSGTQLSVL.

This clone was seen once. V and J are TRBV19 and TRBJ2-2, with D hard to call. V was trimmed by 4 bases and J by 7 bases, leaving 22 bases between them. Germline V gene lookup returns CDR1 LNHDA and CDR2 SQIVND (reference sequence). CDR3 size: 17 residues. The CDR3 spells CASSKSLTASFGGELFF. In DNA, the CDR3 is TGTGCCAGTAGTAAATCCTTAACAGCCAGCTTCGGCGGGGAGCTGTTTTTT. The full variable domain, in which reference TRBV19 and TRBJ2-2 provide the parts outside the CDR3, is DGGITQSPKYLFRKEGQNVTLSCEQNLNHDAMYWYRQDPGQGLRLIYYSQIVNDFQKGDIAEGYSVSREKKESFPLTVTSAQKNPTAFYLCASSKSLTASFGGELFFGEGSRLTVL.

The DNA of the CDR3 is TGCGCCAGCAGCCAGTCGGCCATCCCTTACGAGCAGTACTTC. Translating it yields CASSQSAIPYEQYF. The chain combines TRBV4-3 with TRBJ2-7; D unresolved. V lost 3 bases and J lost 4, with 13 bases in between. Germline-derived CDR1 and CDR2 are LGHNA and YSLEER. This CDR3 region has 14 residues.

The CDR3 reads CASSYGLAGGNQPSTDTQYF. CDR3 in DNA: TGTGCCAGCAGCTACGGACTAGCGGGGGGGAACCAACCAAGCACAGATACGCAGTATTTT. V usage is TRBV9 and J usage is TRBJ2-3, with 15 bases identical to TRBD2. The CDR3 extends over 20 amino acids. Unmatched junction bases numbered 12, after V lost 4 bases and J lost 0 bases. Germline-derived CDR1 and CDR2 are SGDLS and YYNGEE.

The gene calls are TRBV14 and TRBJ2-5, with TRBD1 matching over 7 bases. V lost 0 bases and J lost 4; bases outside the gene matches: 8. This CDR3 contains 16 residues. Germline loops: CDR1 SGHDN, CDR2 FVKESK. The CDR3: CASSQELGGLGETQYF. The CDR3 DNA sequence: TGTGCCAGCAGCCAAGAATTAGGGGGCCTAGGAGAGACCCAGTACTTC.

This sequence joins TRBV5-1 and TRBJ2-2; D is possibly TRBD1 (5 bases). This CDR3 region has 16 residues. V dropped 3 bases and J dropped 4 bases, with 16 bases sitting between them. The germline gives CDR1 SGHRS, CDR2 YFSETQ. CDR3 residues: CASSSLGDSRTGELFF. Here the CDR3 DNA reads TGCGCCAGCAGCTCCTTAGGTGACAGCCGCACCGGGGAGCTGTTTTTT.

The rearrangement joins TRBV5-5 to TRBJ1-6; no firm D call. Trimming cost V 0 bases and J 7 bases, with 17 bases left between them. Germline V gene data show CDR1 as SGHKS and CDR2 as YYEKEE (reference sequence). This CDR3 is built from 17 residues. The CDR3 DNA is TGTGCCAGCAGCTTGGGGGGAGTTGTAGGACTCAATTCACCCCTCCACTTT. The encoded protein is CASSLGGVVGLNSPLHF.

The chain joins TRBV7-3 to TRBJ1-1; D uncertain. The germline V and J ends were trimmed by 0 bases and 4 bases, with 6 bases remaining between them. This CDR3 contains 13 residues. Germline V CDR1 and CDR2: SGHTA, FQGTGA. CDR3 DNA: TGTGCCAGCAGCTTAACCAAGGGCACTGAAGCTTTCTTT. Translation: CASSLTKGTEAFF.

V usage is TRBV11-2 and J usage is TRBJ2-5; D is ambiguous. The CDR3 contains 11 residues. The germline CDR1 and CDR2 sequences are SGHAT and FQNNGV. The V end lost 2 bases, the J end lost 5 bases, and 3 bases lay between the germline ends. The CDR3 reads CASSLLETQYF. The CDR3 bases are TGTGCCAGCAGCTTATTGGAGACCCAGTACTTC.

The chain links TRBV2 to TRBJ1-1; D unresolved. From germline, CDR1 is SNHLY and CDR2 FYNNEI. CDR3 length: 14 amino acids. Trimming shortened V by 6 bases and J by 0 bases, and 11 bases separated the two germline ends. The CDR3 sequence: CASSNEHVNTEAFF. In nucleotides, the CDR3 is TGTGCCAGCAGCAACGAGCACGTGAACACTGAAGCTTTCTTT.

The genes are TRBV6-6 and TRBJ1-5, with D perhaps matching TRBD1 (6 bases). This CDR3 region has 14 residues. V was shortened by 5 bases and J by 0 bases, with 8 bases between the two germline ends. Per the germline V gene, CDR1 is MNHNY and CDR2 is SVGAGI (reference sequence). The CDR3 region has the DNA TGTGCCAGCAGTCGACAGGCTAGCAATCAGCCCCAGCATTTT. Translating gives CASSRQASNQPQHF.